The 11 T cell receptor beta chains presented below share a single source sample, sequenced in a study of blood T cell repertoires in COVID-19. Some clones are missing from TCRdb's copy, which holds only in-frame ones; the method was immunoSEQ multiplex PCR. Among 45,000 to 55,000 clones listed, about nine tenths were seen once. The sequencing sample was made of peripheral blood. The origin of the receptors is a man aged 45-60 years with active COVID-19.

The chain couples TRBV27 to TRBJ2-3; D is unclear. The CDR3 is made up of 15 amino acids. Germline-derived CDR1 and CDR2 are MNHEY and SMNVEV (reference sequence). With 2 bases removed from V and 7 bases from J, the gap between germline ends came to 16 bases. The CDR3 nucleotides are TGTGCCAGCAGTTTAAGTCAGGCACGTCGAAATACGCAGTATTTT. This codes for CASSLSQARRNTQYF.

This chain joins TRBV7-8 and TRBJ2-7; D perhaps matches TRBD2 (6 bases). Trimming took off 4 bases at V and 2 bases at J, with 21 bases between the two ends. The CDR3 length is 17 residues. Germline CDR1 SGHVS, CDR2 FQNEAQ. CDR3 in amino acids: CASSSVYVGLSAYEQYF. The CDR3 nucleotides read TGTGCCAGCAGCTCTGTCTACGTGGGACTCTCAGCCTACGAGCAGTACTTC.

The genes are TRBV4-3 and TRBJ2-7, with 8 positions matching TRBD2. The germline V gene has CDR1 LGHNA and CDR2 YSLEER. This CDR3 comprises 17 residues. J lost 6 bases, V lost 1 base, and 14 bases had no gene match. In DNA form, the CDR3 reads TGCGCCAGCAGCCAAGCCCTCACCGGGACTAGTTATACCGAGCAGTACTTC. It translates to CASSQALTGTSYTEQYF.

The V call is TRBV7-2, the J call TRBJ1-2; 9 bases are a match to TRBD1. After removal of 5 bases from V and 6 bases from J, the junction contained 7 bases not matched to a gene. The CDR3 length is 14 residues. In germline, CDR1 is SGHTA, CDR2 FQGNSA. The CDR3 coding sequence is TGTGCCAGCAGCCCCCGAGACAGGGGGGATGGCTACACCTTC. Translated: CASSPRDRGDGYTF.

V gene TRBV19 combines with J gene TRBJ2-3, with 7 nucleotides matching TRBD2. With V trimmed by 8 bases and J by 0 bases, 8 bases remained unmatched. The CDR3 has 15 residues. CDR1 LNHDA and CDR2 SQIVND come from the germline V gene (reference sequence). The CDR3 is CASGGSGASTDTQYF. The CDR3, as DNA: TGTGCCAGTGGAGGCAGCGGGGCTAGCACAGATACGCAGTATTTT.

This clone was counted between two and nine times. The chain uses TRBV7-2 and TRBJ2-3; D is perhaps TRBD1 (6 bases). This CDR3 is built from 15 residues. Germline lookup yields CDR1 SGHTA and CDR2 FQGNSA. V dropped 1 base and J dropped 5 bases, with 13 bases sitting between them. The CDR3 coding sequence is TGTGCCAGCAGCTTAGATGGGACACAGAGAGATACGCAGTATTTT. It is translated as CASSLDGTQRDTQYF.

The gene calls are TRBV19 and TRBJ2-2; maybe TRBD2 (5 bases). The germline gives CDR1 LNHDA, CDR2 SQIVND (reference sequence). V was cut by 9 bases and J by 0 bases, with 8 bases left in between. This CDR3 contains 13 residues. CDR3 protein: CASAGANTGELFF. CDR3 bases: TGTGCCAGCGCCGGGGCGAACACCGGGGAGCTGTTTTTT.

The chain employs TRBV18 and TRBJ2-7; 9 bases line up with TRBD1. This CDR3 has 15 residues. Trimming cost V 3 bases and J 5 bases; bases outside gene matches: 8. CDR1 and CDR2 from the germline V gene are KGHSH and LQKENI. CDR3 in amino acids: CASSPRRDRANEQYF. The CDR3 nucleotides are TGTGCCAGCTCACCGAGACGGGACAGGGCCAACGAGCAGTACTTC.

Note on this clone: The sample has other DNA sequences that encode this CDR3 too. The V gene is TRBV6-5, the J gene TRBJ1-2; 8 positions agree with TRBD1. V was clipped by 0 bases and J by 5 bases; unmatched bases: 8. Germline V gene data show CDR1 as MNHEY and CDR2 as SVGAGI. The CDR3 covers 16 residues. The CDR3 sequence is CASSYSRTGGSYGYTF. CDR3 in DNA: TGTGCCAGCAGTTACTCGAGAACAGGGGGTAGTTATGGCTACACCTTC.

The chain uses TRBV30 and TRBJ2-5, with D possibly being TRBD2 (6 bases). V was cut by 8 bases and J by 2 bases, with 15 bases left in between. Germline CDR1 reads GTSNPN; CDR2 reads SVGIG (reference sequence). There are 13 residues in the CDR3. The CDR3 DNA reads TGTGCCCGGACGGAGGGGAGACAAGAGACCCAGTACTTC. This translates into CARTEGRQETQYF.

The chain couples TRBV7-2 to TRBJ2-1; unclear D gene. V was shortened by 1 base and J by 0 bases, with 7 bases between the two germline ends. The germline gives CDR1 SGHTA, CDR2 FQGNSA. CDR3 size: 15 residues. CDR3 nucleotides: TGTGCCAGCAGCTTAGAAGTCAGCTCCTACAATGAGCAGTTCTTC. This codes for CASSLEVSSYNEQFF.